This TCR beta chain was sequenced for a study of sequential checkpoint blockade in melanoma. Across the whole study: After both sequences, patients received maintenance nivolumab.

This CDR3 contains 13 residues. Trimming pared 4 bases from V and 6 bases from J, leaving 14 bases between. CDR1 and CDR2 (germline): SGDLS, YYNGEE. Method: immunoSEQ multiplex PCR; TCRdb's copy keeps in-frame clones and lacks some. The table has more than 25,000 clones, approximately 77% seen once. Specified treatment: randomized to nivolumab then ipilimumab (arm A) or the reverse (arm B). Sorted cells were live CD3+CD8+, lacking CD19 and CD56, from PBMCs. The receptor was isolated from a human donor with melanoma. The J gene is TRBJ2-7, the V gene TRBV9, with D possibly matching TRBD1 (6 bases). The material was CD8+ T cells sorted from blood (inferred from file names), obtained from a patient given nivolumab and ipilimumab in sequence. This CDR3 reads CASSSQGVGEQYF. For the CDR3, the DNA is TGTGCCAGCAGCTCACAGGGTGTGGGCGAGCAGTACTTC.